These 12 T cell receptor beta chains originate from one sample sequenced in a study of lymphopenia after photon versus proton radiotherapy. TCRdb's table, derived via immunoSEQ multiplex PCR, lists solely in-frame clones and lacks some. The sample carries about 160,000 clones, 80% to 90% recorded once. Sequencing used peripheral blood, obtained from a patient treated with photon-based radiotherapy. Receptor source: a man between 50 and 59 years old with gastric cancer.

This chain connects TRBV6-1 to TRBJ1-2, with 8 bases fitting TRBD1. CDR3 size: 15 residues. With V trimmed by 1 base and J by 2 bases, 3 bases remained unmatched. Germline V gene lookup returns CDR1 MNHNS and CDR2 SASEGT. The CDR3 is CASSEGDRPNYGYTF. The CDR3 nucleotides are TGTGCCAGCAGTGAAGGGGACAGGCCGAACTATGGCTACACCTTC.

V and J are TRBV4-1 and TRBJ1-1; possibly TRBD1 for D (5 bases). This CDR3 comprises 13 residues. Germline-derived CDR1 and CDR2 are MGHRA and YSYEKL. Trimming stripped 4 bases from V and 11 bases from J, with 17 bases between. CDR3 amino acids: CASSRTTRDVAFF. DNA of the CDR3: TGCGCCAGCAGCCGAACGACAAGGGACGTCGCTTTCTTT.

This chain joins TRBV15 and TRBJ1-2, with 8 bases aligning to TRBD1. The CDR3 has 14 amino acids. The V and J ends lost 5 bases and 3 bases, in that order; junction bases with no gene match: 5. Germline values: CDR1 LNHNV, CDR2 YYDKDF (reference sequence). CDR3 DNA: TGTGCCACCAGCTCCCGGACAGGGCACTATGGCTACACCTTC. It is translated as CATSSRTGHYGYTF.

A word on this clone: One end of the junction does not line up with germline, which may come from a read error. This chain links TRBV7-9 with TRBJ2-5, with D possibly being TRBD2 (6 bases). Per germline, CDR1 SEHNR and CDR2 FQNEAQ (reference sequence). This CDR3 comprises 14 residues. CDR3 residues: CASSFSSGGEAQYF. The CDR3 nucleotides are TGTGCCAGCAGCTTTAGTTCCGGGGGAGAGGCCCAGTACTTC.

V usage is TRBV5-1 and J usage is TRBJ1-5, with a weak D call TRBD1 (5 bases). V gave up 2 bases and J gave up 5 bases, with 8 bases separating them. The CDR3 sequence is 13 residues long. Germline V lookup: CDR1 SGHRS, CDR2 YFSETQ. The CDR3 protein is CASSFGGDQPQHF. The DNA for the CDR3 is TGCGCCAGCAGCTTCGGGGGTGATCAGCCCCAGCATTTT.

V is TRBV7-2 and J is TRBJ2-3; possibly TRBD2 for D (6 bases). This CDR3 is built from 14 residues. V was pared by 4 bases and J by 5 bases, with 13 bases between. Germline V lookup: CDR1 SGHTA, CDR2 FQGNSA. CDR3 in amino acids: CASSSGSGGDTQYF. The CDR3 nucleotides are TGTGCCAGCAGCTCCGGGAGCGGTGGAGATACGCAGTATTTT.

The chain employs TRBV16 and TRBJ2-1; the match to TRBD2 covers 9 bases. The CDR3 covers 21 residues. V shed 0 bases, J shed 0 bases, and the junction held 15 bases outside the gene matches. From germline, CDR1 is KGHSY and CDR2 FQNENV. CDR3 coding DNA: TGTGCCAGCAGCCAATCTGGAGGACTAGCGCCGAGTTCAAGCTCCTACAATGAGCAGTTCTTC. Protein sequence: CASSQSGGLAPSSSSYNEQFF.

CDR3 DNA sequence: TGCGCCAGCAGCTTGTTCGCAGGGAGGAACACTGAAGCTTTCTTT. It yields the protein CASSLFAGRNTEAFF. The gene calls are TRBV5-1 and TRBJ1-1; a weak D match, TRBD1 (5 bases). The CDR3 loop spans 15 amino acids. Germline values: CDR1 SGHRS, CDR2 YFSETQ. The V end lost 1 base, the J end lost 1 base, and 11 bases lay between the germline ends. Combining the CDR3 with reference TRBV5-1 and TRBJ1-1 gives the whole variable domain KAGVTQTPRYLIKTRGQQVTLSCSPISGHRSVSWYQQTPGQGLQFLFEYFSETQRNKGNFPGRFSGRQFSNSRSEMNVSTLELGDSALYLCASSLFAGRNTEAFFGQGTRLTVV.

This clone showed up just once. The chain employs TRBV7-9 and TRBJ2-7, with TRBD1 matching over 7 bases. Per germline, CDR1 SEHNR and CDR2 FQNEAQ (reference sequence). This CDR3 is 15 amino acids long. Trimming removed 8 bases from V and 2 bases from J; junction bases left unmatched: 12. This CDR3 reads CASQLRGLSAYEQYF. CDR3 nucleotides: TGTGCCAGCCAGCTTAGGGGGCTTTCAGCCTACGAGCAGTACTTC.

The V gene is TRBV29-1, the J gene TRBJ1-2; possibly TRBD1 for D (6 bases). Trimming cost V 2 bases and J 7 bases, with 11 bases left between them. This CDR3 contains 12 residues. The germline V gene encodes CDR1 SQVTM and CDR2 ANQGSEA. This CDR3 reads CSVETGGGGYTF. Here the CDR3 DNA reads TGCAGCGTTGAAACAGGAGGGGGTGGCTACACCTTC.

The rearrangement links TRBV6-6 to TRBJ1-2; D remains ambiguous. The CDR3 sequence is 14 residues long. The germline V gene has CDR1 MNHNY and CDR2 SVGAGI (reference sequence). V was pared by 8 bases and J by 0 bases, with 13 bases between. In DNA, the CDR3 is TGTGCCAGCGAAGACAATGCGGCTAACTATGGCTACACCTTC. Translated: CASEDNAANYGYTF.

The chain joins TRBV6-5 to TRBJ2-7; D is perhaps TRBD1 or TRBD2 (5 bases each). The ends were cut back, 5 bases at V and 5 bases at J, with 16 bases in the middle. CDR1 is MNHEY and CDR2 is SVGAGI in the germline V gene. The CDR3 has 14 residues. The CDR3 spells CASSPRTGANEQYF. DNA of the CDR3: TGTGCCAGCAGTCCGAGGACTGGGGCCAACGAGCAGTACTTC.